The source of this T cell receptor beta chain is a study of beta chain features in type 1 diabetes. Whole-study findings and limits: In every one of the four CD4+ subsets, TCRB CDR3s were moderately but significantly shorter in Type 1 diabetes patients.

Concerning this clone: Its antigen is currently unknown.

Germline V gene sequence: CDR1 SGHDN, CDR2 FVKESK. The CDR3 consists of 14 residues. V lost 5 bases, J lost 3 bases, and 12 bases lay in between. Expressed TCRB transcripts got sequenced, as all isolated RNA was reverse transcribed. Naive, central memory and regulatory T cell samples averaged approximately 3.5 million immunoSEQ reads each. Data came from immunoSEQ multiplex PCR; TCRdb stores just in-frame clones and leaves some out. Of some 660,000 clones listed, over 13% are singletons. This clonotype originated in a young man with type 1 diabetes. Material: naive CD4+ T cells from blood. The chain employs TRBV14 and TRBJ2-3, with D perhaps matching TRBD2 (5 bases). The CDR3, as DNA: TGTGCCAGCAGCTTCGAACTAGTAACAGATACGCAGTATTTT. Translation gives CASSFELVTDTQYF. Full variable domain (remainder filled in from reference TRBV14 and TRBJ2-3): EAGVTQFPSHSVIEKGQTVTLRCDPISGHDNLYWYRRVMGKEIKFLLHFVKESKQDESGMPNNRFLAERTGGTYSTLKVQPAELEDSGVYFCASSFELVTDTQYFGPGTRLTVL.